The 14 T cell receptor beta chains given below trace back to one sample, sequenced in a study of T cell responses to AZD1222 COVID-19 vaccine. Only in-frame clones appear in the TCRdb table, and some are missing; sequencing was by immunoSEQ multiplex PCR. The repertoire holds 110,000 or so clones, with more than 75% as singletons. The source material was peripheral blood, sampled 28 days after the second AZD1222 dose. The receptors stem from an adult who received the AZD1222 COVID-19 vaccine.

This chain joins TRBV18 and TRBJ2-3; 13 bases fit TRBD2. CDR1 is KGHSH, CDR2 LQKENI, per germline. Trimming took 2 bases from V and 4 from J; bases not matched to a gene: 3. The CDR3 covers 16 residues. CDR3 sequence: CASSPWTSGSADTQYF. The CDR3 nucleotides are TGTGCCAGCTCACCATGGACTAGCGGGAGCGCAGATACGCAGTATTTT.

CDR3 coding DNA: TGTGCCAGCAGCTCGGGACAGGGGACTGAAGCTTTCTTT. As protein: CASSSGQGTEAFF. The chain couples TRBV7-6 to TRBJ1-1; 10 bases are shared with TRBD1. The J segment lost 5 bases and the V segment lost 4 bases, leaving 1 base of the junction unmatched. CDR1 and CDR2 (germline): SGHVS, FNYEAQ. The CDR3 loop spans 13 amino acids.

J is TRBJ2-5 and V is TRBV4-3; D uncertain. There are 13 residues in the CDR3. V lost 0 bases and J lost 2, with 4 bases in between. CDR1 and CDR2 from the germline V gene are LGHNA and YSLEER. The CDR3 loop reads CASSQDSQETQYF. As DNA, the CDR3 is TGCGCCAGCAGCCAAGACAGTCAAGAGACCCAGTACTTC.

The chain links TRBV10-3 to TRBJ2-7; 7 bases fit TRBD1. Germline V gene data show CDR1 as ENHRY and CDR2 as SYGVKD. The CDR3 runs 13 residues. This CDR3 is CATQPRQGNEQYF. The CDR3 DNA follows: TGTGCTACCCAACCGAGACAGGGTAACGAGCAGTACTTC.

The chain has TRBV19 and TRBJ1-2; D unresolved. The germline gives CDR1 LNHDA, CDR2 SQIVND (reference sequence). CDR3 length: 15 residues. With 5 bases removed from V and 0 bases from J, the gap between germline ends came to 13 bases. This CDR3 reads CASSLGGGTNYGYTF. The DNA for the CDR3 is TGTGCCAGTAGTTTAGGTGGCGGTACTAACTATGGCTACACCTTC.

The V call is TRBV5-4, the J call TRBJ1-2, with D possibly TRBD1 on 5 matching bases. This CDR3 region has 15 residues. The germline V gene has CDR1 SGHNT and CDR2 YYREEE (reference sequence). Trimming pared 2 bases from V and 4 bases from J, leaving 15 bases between. The CDR3 region has the DNA TGTGCCAGCAGCTTACCTCTGGGGGGAATCTATGGCTACACCTTC. Its protein product is CASSLPLGGIYGYTF.

The gene calls are TRBV29-1 and TRBJ1-2, with 10 bases fitting TRBD1. The ends lost 1 base at V and 8 bases at J; junction bases unmatched: 10. Germline V lookup: CDR1 SQVTM, CDR2 ANQGSEA. This CDR3 is 15 amino acids long. This chain's CDR3 is CSVEGPTGGARGYTF. The DNA for the CDR3 is TGCAGCGTTGAAGGACCGACAGGGGGCGCGAGAGGCTACACCTTC.

This chain joins TRBV3-1 (or the pseudogene TRBV3-2) and TRBJ1-1; D gene ambiguous. The CDR3 spans 11 residues. Germline V gene sequence: CDR1 LGHDT, CDR2 YNNKEL (reference sequence). With 9 bases removed from V and 7 bases from J, the gap between germline ends came to 12 bases. CDR3 loop: CASSHKSEAFF. CDR3 nucleotides: TGTGCCAGTAGTCACAAAAGTGAAGCTTTCTTT.

This clone was recorded a few times. The genes are TRBV4-2 and TRBJ2-2; D is possibly TRBD1 (5 bases). The CDR3 loop spans 16 amino acids. CDR1 and CDR2 (germline): LGHNA, YNFKEQ. V gave up 4 bases and J gave up 0 bases, with 12 bases separating them. The CDR3 nucleotides read TGTGCCAGCAGCCTAATTGGGGCCCCGAACACCGGGGAGCTGTTTTTT. This translates into CASSLIGAPNTGELFF.

This chain links TRBV2 with TRBJ2-3; the D gene is possibly TRBD2 (7 bases). Germline-derived CDR1 and CDR2 are SNHLY and FYNNEI. With 6 bases removed from V and 7 bases from J, the gap between germline ends came to 17 bases. This CDR3 has 14 amino acids. The CDR3 is CASRLGEGENTQYF. CDR3 DNA: TGTGCCAGCAGGCTAGGGGAGGGGGAAAATACGCAGTATTTT. The variable domain in full, with the rest retrieved from reference TRBV2 and TRBJ2-3, is EPEVTQTPSHQVTQMGQEVILRCVPISNHLYFYWYRQILGQKVEFLVSFYNNEISEKSEIFDDQFSVERPDGSNFTLKIRSTKLEDSAMYFCASRLGEGENTQYFGPGTRLTVL.

The chain has TRBV4-3 and TRBJ2-3, with 15 nucleotides matching TRBD2. Germline values: CDR1 LGHNA, CDR2 YSLEER. The CDR3 length is 21 residues. The trim removed 3 bases at V and 2 bases at J, leaving 15 bases unmatched. For the CDR3, the DNA is TGCGCCAGCAGCCAGGACGTGGGACTAGCGGGGGGCCGAGGGTACACAGATACGCAGTATTTT. This encodes CASSQDVGLAGGRGYTDTQYF.

As concerns this clone: Other DNA sequences within the sample encode an identical CDR3. The chain employs TRBV7-2 and TRBJ2-3; D call uncertain. Germline V gene lookup returns CDR1 SGHTA and CDR2 FQGNSA. Deletions cut 1 base from V and 2 bases from J, with 7 bases between. The CDR3 runs 14 residues. The CDR3 here is CASSLGASTDTQYF. In DNA, the CDR3 is TGTGCCAGCAGCTTAGGGGCCTCCACAGATACGCAGTATTTT. The variable domain in full, with the rest retrieved from reference TRBV7-2 and TRBJ2-3, is GAGVSQSPSNKVTEKGKDVELRCDPISGHTALYWYRQSLGQGLEFLIYFQGNSAPDKSGLPSDRFSAERTGGSVSTLTIQRTQQEDSAVYLCASSLGASTDTQYFGPGTRLTVL.

The V gene is TRBV27, the J gene TRBJ1-1, with 7 positions matching TRBD1. The germline V gene encodes CDR1 MNHEY and CDR2 SMNVEV (reference sequence). This CDR3 region has 15 residues. J was trimmed by 2 bases and V by 3 bases; bases with no gene match: 6. The CDR3 DNA reads TGTGCCAGCAGTTTCGGGACAGCGATAAACACTGAAGCTTTCTTT. Translation gives CASSFGTAINTEAFF.

This sequence joins TRBV2 and TRBJ1-6, with D hard to call. The V gene lost 3 bases and the J gene lost 6 bases, with 15 bases spanning the gap. The CDR3 consists of 16 residues. Germline CDR1 reads SNHLY; CDR2 reads FYNNEI. The CDR3, as DNA: TGTGCCAGCAGTGATGACGCAGTTGGAAGTAATTCACCCCTCCACTTT. Protein sequence: CASSDDAVGSNSPLHF.